These 17 T cell receptor beta chains came from one sample sequenced in a study of T cell repertoires in cytomegalovirus infection. TCRdb re-derived calls from the reads in MiXCR, one entry per CDR3 protein. The repertoire holds under 850,000 distinct CDR3 sequences, with approximately 40% as singletons. Sample: PBMCs. These receptors came from a human donor in good health (CMV status not recorded). Some clones in this sample may be carry-over from other donors' samples.

This clonotype showed up just a few times. V and J are TRBV28 and TRBJ2-3, with TRBD2 matching over 9 bases. This CDR3 comprises 20 residues. The V gene's germline CDR1 is MDHEN and CDR2 SYDVKM. V was clipped by 8 bases and J by 2 bases; unmatched bases: 23. This CDR3 reads CASAPKGLAGRPGYTDTQYF. For the CDR3, the DNA is TGTGCCAGCGCCCCGAAAGGGCTAGCGGGAAGGCCGGGTTACACAGATACGCAGTATTTT.

The table lists this clonotype with many counts. CDR3 in DNA: TGTGCCAGCAGTATACTTAGCGGGAGGGTAGGTGAGCAGTTCTTC. Encoded protein: CASSILSGRVGEQFF. The chain recombines TRBV28 with TRBJ2-1; 11 bases fit TRBD2. J lost 9 bases, V lost 5 bases, and 9 bases had no gene match. Per germline, CDR1 MDHEN and CDR2 SYDVKM. The CDR3 is made up of 15 amino acids.

This clonotype occurred a few times. V and J are TRBV5-5 and TRBJ2-1; D is possibly TRBD1 (5 bases). V lost 0 bases, J lost 0 bases, and 10 bases lay in between. Germline V gene data show CDR1 as SGHKS and CDR2 as YYEKEE (reference sequence). CDR3 length: 16 amino acids. The CDR3 DNA reads as TGTGCCAGCAGCTTGGGACAGACATACTCCTACAATGAGCAGTTCTTC. Its protein product is CASSLGQTYSYNEQFF.

Regarding this clonotype: The conserved closing phenylalanine or tryptophan is absent in this CDR3, likely reflecting a read error. V gene TRBV28 combines with J gene TRBJ2-7; 11 bases are shared with TRBD2. There are 13 residues in the CDR3. From germline, CDR1 is MDHEN and CDR2 SYDVKM. V shed 8 bases, J shed 3 bases, and the junction held 3 bases outside the gene matches. CDR3 DNA sequence: TGTGCCAGCTACGGGACTAGCGGCTACGAGCAGTACCTC. Its protein product is CASYGTSGYEQYL.

This sequence joins TRBV2 and TRBJ1-5; 8 bases agree with TRBD1. This CDR3 is 15 amino acids long. Germline CDR1 SNHLY, CDR2 FYNNEI. The ends lost 10 bases at V and 7 bases at J; junction bases unmatched: 15. The CDR3 DNA reads as TGTGCCACCCAAAGGGACAGGATGGGGAACCAGCCCCAGCATTTT. Translating gives CATQRDRMGNQPQHF.

This clonotype has a handful of counts. This chain joins TRBV18 and TRBJ2-5; 8 bases agree with TRBD2. The CDR3 totals 15 residues. From germline, CDR1 is KGHSH and CDR2 LQKENI. The junction had 6 bases not matched to a gene; V was cut back by 1 base and J by 5 bases. CDR3 nucleotides: TGTGCCAGCTCACCACTGATAGCGGGGCGTGAGACCCAGTACTTC. This sequence encodes CASSPLIAGRETQYF.

In the case of this clonotype: Sequence at one end of the junction differs from germline and may be a read error. The CDR3 DNA reads TGTGCCAGCAGCCCCCGGGACTACTCCTACGAGCAGTGCTTC. This sequence encodes CASSPRDYSYEQCF. The chain recombines TRBV5-3 with TRBJ2-7; 7 nucleotides align to TRBD2. TRBV5-3 is an ORF, with its function uncertain. This CDR3 region has 14 residues.

The V gene is TRBV2, the J gene TRBJ2-5; 8 nucleotides agree with TRBD1. Per the germline V gene, CDR1 is SNHLY and CDR2 is FYNNEI. V lost 4 bases to trimming and J lost 5 bases; unmatched junction nucleotides: 3. The CDR3 extends over 13 amino acids. The CDR3: CASSVDRVETQYF. CDR3 coding DNA: TGTGCCAGCAGTGTGGACAGGGTTGAGACCCAGTACTTC.

The rearrangement joins TRBV14 to TRBJ1-2; no reliable D call. There are 16 residues in the CDR3. V was pared by 1 base and J by 0 bases, with 12 bases between. Germline values: CDR1 SGHDN, CDR2 FVKESK. CDR3 sequence: CASSQVRPLANYGYTF. The CDR3 DNA sequence: TGTGCCAGCAGCCAAGTTAGGCCTCTAGCTAACTATGGCTACACCTTC.

The V and J genes are TRBV20-1 and TRBJ1-4; TRBD1 is a possible D gene (5 bases). Germline CDR1 and CDR2: DFQATT and SNEGSKA (reference sequence). The CDR3 contains 17 residues. Trimming shortened V by 0 bases and J by 0 bases, and 14 bases separated the two germline ends. The CDR3 DNA reads as TGCAGTGCTAGAGATTATGGAAAGGGGCCAACTAATGAAAAACTGTTTTTT. Its translation is CSARDYGKGPTNEKLFF.

This clonotype was detected a few times. The CDR3 DNA is TGTGCCAGCAGCCCCTCTCCGGGACAGGATTATGAGCAGTTCTTC. The encoded protein is CASSPSPGQDYEQFF. The rearrangement links TRBV7-8 to TRBJ2-1; TRBD1 aligns across 8 bases. V gave up 5 bases and J gave up 8 bases; unmatched junction bases: 11. The CDR3 sequence is 15 residues long. The germline V gene has CDR1 SGHVS and CDR2 FQNEAQ.

Worth noting for this clonotype: A junction end diverges from the germline sequence, so it may reflect a read error. The chain links TRBV12-3 or TRBV12-4 to TRBJ2-5; possible D gene TRBD2, 6 bases. The CDR3 sequence is 15 residues long. CDR3 residues: CDSSLSRGLQETQYF. CDR3 DNA sequence: TGTGACAGCAGTTTAAGTCGGGGGTTACAAGAGACCCAGTACTTC.

The rearrangement uses TRBV14 and TRBJ1-6; 7 nucleotides match TRBD1. The length of the CDR3 is 15 residues. Germline V gene lookup returns CDR1 SGHDN and CDR2 FVKESK. V lost 1 base to trimming and J lost 10 bases; unmatched junction nucleotides: 7. CDR3: CASSQAGRGSSPLHF. The CDR3 DNA sequence: TGTGCCAGCAGCCAAGCAGGCAGGGGGTCATCACCCCTCCACTTT.

The chain couples TRBV19 to TRBJ1-1; D may be TRBD1 (5 bases). Trimming shortened V by 3 bases and J by 6 bases, and 11 bases separated the two germline ends. The V gene's germline CDR1 is LNHDA and CDR2 SQIVND (reference sequence). The CDR3 runs 13 residues. CDR3 loop: CASSIQGHAEAFF. CDR3 nucleotides: TGTGCCAGTAGTATCCAGGGTCACGCTGAAGCTTTCTTT.

This clonotype has just a few counts. This rearrangement joins TRBV7-2 to TRBJ2-7, with D perhaps matching TRBD1 (6 bases). The germline V and J ends were trimmed by 3 bases and 8 bases, with 17 bases remaining between them. The CDR3 loop spans 14 amino acids. The germline gives CDR1 SGHTA, CDR2 FQGNSA. The CDR3 spells CASSLSQGLIQQYF. For the CDR3, the DNA is TGTGCCAGCAGCTTGTCACAGGGCCTTATCCAGCAGTACTTC.

A remark on this clonotype: With a much larger clone just one base away, this may be a read error. The chain recombines TRBV7-6 with TRBJ2-2; 7 bases are shared with TRBD2. Germline loops: CDR1 SGHVS, CDR2 FNYEAQ. This CDR3 is built from 16 residues. The CDR3 sequence is CASSSPSGANTGGLFF. The CDR3 bases are TGTGCCAGCAGCTCCCCGAGCGGGGCGAACACCGGGGGGCTGTTTTTT.

The V gene is TRBV12-3 or TRBV12-4, the J gene TRBJ2-2; D may be TRBD1 (5 bases). V lost 5 bases and J lost 6, with 13 bases in between. This CDR3 has 14 residues. CDR3 sequence reads: CASSVLDSAGELFF. CDR3 in DNA: TGTGCCAGCAGTGTGCTTGACAGCGCCGGGGAGCTGTTTTTT.